This passage covers 3 T cell receptor beta chains from one sample sequenced in a study of T cell responses to AZD1222 COVID-19 vaccine. TCRdb keeps only in-frame clones here, not all; method: immunoSEQ multiplex PCR. This sample has about 140,000 clones; 91% occur once, and the top ten carry approximately 8%. Sequencing used peripheral blood, obtained 28 days after the second dose of the MenACWY control vaccine. These receptors were collected from an adult who received the MenACWY meningococcal vaccine as a control.

This chain uses TRBV19 with TRBJ1-6, with TRBD1 identical over 9 bases. CDR1 is LNHDA and CDR2 is SQIVND in the germline V gene (reference sequence). The CDR3 totals 16 residues. V trimming: 6 bases; J trimming: 0 bases; junction bases outside the gene matches: 3. CDR3 DNA: TGTGCCAGTAGCGACAGGGGGATCTCCTATAATTCACCCCTCCACTTT. Its translation is CASSDRGISYNSPLHF.

This chain uses TRBV2 with TRBJ2-7; either TRBD1 or TRBD2 may fit D (5 bases each). The CDR3 covers 14 residues. Germline V gene lookup returns CDR1 SNHLY and CDR2 FYNNEI. Trimming took 5 bases from V and 5 from J, leaving 16 bases between them. The CDR3 bases are TGTGCCAGCAGTCTCCGGGGCAGGGTGGACGAGCAGTACTTC. As protein: CASSLRGRVDEQYF.

This clone is a singleton in its sample. This rearrangement joins TRBV7-2 to TRBJ2-1, with 9 bases fitting TRBD1. V was clipped by 1 base and J by 7 bases; unmatched bases: 5. The CDR3 has 15 amino acids. The germline CDR1 and CDR2 sequences are SGHTA and FQGNSA. The DNA for the CDR3 is TGTGCCAGCAGCTTAGTGGGGACAGGGCTAAATGAGCAGTTCTTC. It encodes CASSLVGTGLNEQFF.